Below, 17 T cell receptor beta chains from the same sample are listed, as sequenced in a study of spatial heterogeneity in lung cancer. Time point meaning: sample taken at primary tumor resection. TCRdb analysed the 5' RACE reads with MiXCR anew, one entry per CDR3 protein. The table includes some 38,000 distinct CDR3 sequences, roughly 3% detected once. The sample in question was normal lung tissue next to the tumor, obtained at surgery. The source of these receptors is a male donor with early-stage non-small cell lung cancer.

Remarks on this clonotype: With a much larger clone just one base away, this may be a read error. The gene calls are TRBV5-1 and TRBJ2-7; TRBD2 matches 10 bases. V was pared by 1 base and J by 6 bases, with 7 bases of the junction left unmatched. The germline gives CDR1 SGHRS, CDR2 YFSETQ. The CDR3 has 15 amino acids. The CDR3 protein is CASSLSTSGTFEQYF. The CDR3 DNA reads TGCGCCAGCAGCTTGAGTACTAGCGGGACCTTCGAGCAGTACTTC.

This clonotype was seen at least ten times. The rearrangement links TRBV7-2 to TRBJ1-2; 8 bases match TRBD1. V dropped 5 bases and J dropped 3; count of bases not matched to a gene: 5. This CDR3 is 14 amino acids long. CDR1 is SGHTA, CDR2 FQGNSA, per germline. The CDR3 loop is CASSRKTGDYGYTF. The CDR3 nucleotides are TGTGCCAGCAGCCGTAAGACAGGGGACTATGGCTACACCTTC.

This clonotype was observed at least ten times. The rearrangement uses TRBV11-2 and TRBJ1-6; 7 nucleotides agree with TRBD1. CDR3 length: 12 amino acids. CDR1 is SGHAT, CDR2 FQNNGV, per germline. J lost 8 bases, V lost 5 bases, and 0 bases had no gene match. In DNA, the CDR3 is TGTGCCAGCAGCACAGGGGATTCACCCCTCCACTTT. This encodes CASSTGDSPLHF. The variable domain in full, with the rest retrieved from reference TRBV11-2 and TRBJ1-6, is EAGVAQSPRYKIIEKRQSVAFWCNPISGHATLYWYQQILGQGPKLLIQFQNNGVVDDSQLPKDRFSAERLKGVDSTLKIQPAKLEDSAVYLCASSTGDSPLHFGNGTRLTVT.

DNA of the CDR3: TGCAGTGCTAGTACCCTAGCGGGGGTCCAAGAGACCCAGTACTTC. This gives the protein CSASTLAGVQETQYF. The gene calls are TRBV20-1 and TRBJ2-5; 10 bases agree with TRBD2. CDR1 and CDR2 from the germline V gene are DFQATT and SNEGSKA (reference sequence). The J segment lost 1 base and the V segment lost 3 bases, leaving 5 bases of the junction unmatched. This CDR3 has 15 residues.

This clonotype was counted a few times. This chain uses TRBV28 with TRBJ1-4; possibly TRBD1 for D (5 bases). Germline CDR1 reads MDHEN; CDR2 reads SYDVKM. V lost 3 bases and J lost 8, with 19 bases in between. This CDR3 region has 16 residues. CDR3 nucleotides: TGTGCCAGCAGTTTTTCCGGAGGCAGGGATTACGAAAAACTGTTTTTT. It yields the protein CASSFSGGRDYEKLFF.

This clonotype was seen at least ten times. The rearrangement links TRBV10-3 to TRBJ2-1; D unresolved. V was pared by 5 bases and J by 1 base, with 12 bases between. The germline CDR1 and CDR2 sequences are ENHRY and SYGVKD. CDR3 length: 15 amino acids. CDR3 DNA sequence: TGTGCCATCAGTCGGGCCGACGGGTCCTACAATGAGCAGTTCTTC. Its translation: CAISRADGSYNEQFF.

The sample holds many counts of this clonotype. The chain employs TRBV4-1 and TRBJ1-2; no definite D call. There are 15 residues in the CDR3. From germline, CDR1 is MGHRA and CDR2 YSYEKL. The V end lost 4 bases, the J end lost 4 bases, and 16 bases lay between the germline ends. Here the CDR3 reads CASSPSYTVSYGYTF. The CDR3 coding sequence is TGCGCCAGCAGCCCTTCTTACACCGTTAGCTATGGCTACACCTTC.

There are many counts of this clonotype. This chain links TRBV24-1 with TRBJ2-5; the D gene could be TRBD1 or TRBD2 (6 bases each). The CDR3 covers 14 residues. V was pared by 6 bases and J by 5 bases, with 15 bases between. The V gene's germline CDR1 is KGHDR and CDR2 SFDVKD. The CDR3 loop is CATSRGNREETQYF. CDR3 bases: TGTGCCACCAGTCGGGGGAACAGGGAGGAGACCCAGTACTTC.

This clonotype was counted many times. The rearrangement uses TRBV6-5 and TRBJ2-3; D unresolved. Trimming shortened V by 6 bases and J by 1 base, and 8 bases separated the two germline ends. The CDR3 covers 13 residues. Germline lookup yields CDR1 MNHEY and CDR2 SVGAGI. The CDR3 DNA follows: TGTGCCAGCAGGGACCGACGCACAGATACGCAGTATTTT. Amino acids: CASRDRRTDTQYF.

In this sample, this clonotype turned up many times. The V gene is TRBV6-2 or TRBV6-3, the J gene TRBJ2-6; the D gene is possibly TRBD1 (6 bases). CDR1 is MNHEY and CDR2 is SVGEGT in the germline V gene. This CDR3 spans 16 amino acids. Trimming pared 2 bases from V and 2 bases from J, leaving 10 bases between. Here the CDR3 DNA reads TGTGCCAGCAGTTACCCACCAGGGGCTGGGGCCAACGTCCTGACTTTC. This gives the protein CASSYPPGAGANVLTF.

Only a few counts were recorded for this clonotype. This may be a read error: a much more frequent sequence differs by one nucleotide. V is TRBV3-1 and J is TRBJ2-1; no clear D gene. Per germline, CDR1 LGHDT and CDR2 YNNKEL (reference sequence). The CDR3 has 12 residues. V gave up 2 bases and J gave up 2 bases, with 1 base separating them. CDR3: CASSQTYNEQFF. The CDR3 nucleotides are TGTGCCAGCAGCCAAACCTACAATGAGCAGTTCTTC.

Many counts were recorded for this clonotype. This chain uses TRBV28 with TRBJ2-2; D gene unclear. The V gene's germline CDR1 is MDHEN and CDR2 SYDVKM. The CDR3 is 12 amino acids. The V and J ends lost 8 bases and 6 bases respectively, with 10 bases between them. The CDR3 reads CASEIAAGELFF. The CDR3 DNA follows: TGTGCCAGCGAGATAGCAGCCGGGGAGCTGTTTTTT.

This clonotype was observed at least ten times. J is TRBJ2-6 and V is TRBV20-1, with 7 bases matching TRBD1. Trimming cost V 7 bases and J 2 bases; bases outside gene matches: 5. This CDR3 has 14 amino acids. The germline CDR1 and CDR2 sequences are DFQATT and SNEGSKA (reference sequence). The CDR3 sequence is CSGLTGTGANVLTF. DNA of the CDR3: TGCAGTGGCCTGACAGGGACTGGGGCCAACGTCCTGACTTTC.

This clonotype has a count of ten or more. CDR3 in DNA: TGCAGCGTCGGTTCAGGGCGAGCTAATGAAAAACTGTTTTTT. Residues: CSVGSGRANEKLFF. The rearrangement links TRBV29-1 to TRBJ1-4, with a possible D match to TRBD1 (5 bases). The V and J ends lost 6 bases and 3 bases respectively, with 14 bases between them. The CDR3 spans 14 residues. Germline lookup yields CDR1 SQVTM and CDR2 ANQGSEA.

This clonotype was counted only a few times. The V gene is TRBV30, the J gene TRBJ1-5, with D unresolved. The CDR3 length is 14 residues. Deletions cut 2 bases from V and 6 bases from J, with 14 bases between. Germline values: CDR1 GTSNPN, CDR2 SVGIG (reference sequence). CDR3 sequence reads: CAWSTNDWGQPQHF. CDR3 coding DNA: TGTGCCTGGAGTACCAACGACTGGGGTCAGCCCCAGCATTTT.

Ten or more counts support this clonotype. The V gene is TRBV3-1, the J gene TRBJ2-2; D gene uncertain. The V gene's germline CDR1 is LGHDT and CDR2 YNNKEL (reference sequence). The CDR3 totals 15 residues. V was pared by 1 base and J by 3 bases, with 9 bases between. CDR3 sequence reads: CASSQGVADTGELFF. The DNA of the CDR3 is TGTGCCAGCAGCCAAGGGGTAGCTGACACCGGGGAGCTGTTTTTT. Full variable domain (missing parts from reference TRBV3-1 and TRBJ2-2): DTAVSQTPKYLVTQMGNDKSIKCEQNLGHDTMYWYKQDSKKFLKIMFSYNNKELIINETVPNRFSPKSPDKAHLNLHINSLELGDSAVYFCASSQGVADTGELFFGEGSRLTVL.

This clonotype was seen ten or more times. The V call is TRBV2, the J call TRBJ2-3; D ambiguous. The CDR3 consists of 14 residues. Germline loops: CDR1 SNHLY, CDR2 FYNNEI. V was trimmed by 1 base and J by 2 bases, leaving 7 bases between them. In nucleotides, the CDR3 is TGTGCCAGCAGTGAAGGGCTAATCACAGATACGCAGTATTTT. Translated, it gives CASSEGLITDTQYF.